This entry concerns a single T cell receptor (beta chain). Its cognate antigen has yet to be identified. Per-base qualities were not stored, and no clone one base away is much larger. The data are from a study of shared T cell receptors in the human thymus (dated by TCRdb to the early 2020s). Background for the entire study: The study examined how self-reactive, shared T-cell receptor alpha chains are generated in the human thymus.

For CDR1 and CDR2, the germline V gene (reference sequence) lists SGHAT and FQDESV. Spanning cysteine to phenylalanine, the CDR3 consists of 17 amino acids. CDR3 DNA is the only sequence kept; it has 51 bases, read in frame from the first base. Compared with germline, V lacks 3 bases and J lacks 5 bases; bases without a gene match: 7. The library was built by means of the immunoSEQ multiplex PCR assay. TCRdb retrieved this table from immuneACCESS and kept in-frame rearrangements only. Not all clones are present; in checked studies, unresolved V genes account for under half, and no reason is known for the remainder. This sample has roughly 700,000 clones in its table, and 85% to 90% of those were observed once. Of the sample, approximately 0.01% falls within the top ten clones. The same data also went into a second study, on human thymus T cells. The second paper further reports: Donors were immunologically healthy infants undergoing open corrective cardiac surgery for congenital heart defects in Finland. Thymus tissue was obtained as surgical resects removed during corrective cardiac surgery. Biased V and J gene segment usage appeared to be present in both thymic and peripheral blood repertoires. According to the related research, thymic TCR repertoires were highly overlapping among unrelated individuals. The study described the TCR alpha and beta repertoires in under 10 infant thymus samples and a few matching peripheral blood samples. Donor ages ranged from about 6 to 250 days, and the cohort comprised about 6 male and two female infants. After being mechanically released from the tissue, thymocytes were kept at -70 degrees C in pellets of roughly 10-33 million cells. Genomic DNA was extracted from frozen cell pellets with a QIAsymphony instrument. The immunoSEQ multiplex PCR assay was used to amplify the TCRB and TCRAD loci from a standardized amount of quality-controlled genomic DNA. The amplicons spanned the V(D)J region and were long enough to cover the CDR3 and allow V and J genes to be identified. Amplicon sequencing was performed on an Illumina platform through the commercial immunoSEQ service. Corrections for primer bias and sequencing errors followed previously described methods, while TCRAD and TCRB definitions were based on the IMGT database. Repertoires were analysed with immunoSEQ Analyzer 3.0 and VDJTools, covering basic statistics, V/J segment usage, diversity estimates, rarefaction and pairwise overlap. Chao1, ChaoE, Efron-Thisted, Shannon and inverse Simpson indices were used to estimate diversity, which was also estimated on datasets down-sampled to the smallest sample. Repertoire overlap was assessed by strict matching of CDR3 nucleotide sequence, V gene and J gene, and clustering was done by Jaccard-based multidimensional scaling. On average, thymus samples gave 800,000 or so unique TCRB clonotypes, whereas blood samples gave around 80,000.

This receptor was taken from a boy under three years old with a congenital heart defect. Donor details come from another sample of the same person, matched by shared clones. Sequenced: thymocytes. The receptor chain draws on TRBV11-1 and TRBJ2-2, and 12 bases in between align with TRBD2. The DNA sequence reads TGTGCCAGCAGCTTTAGGACTAGCGGGGAGGCGACCGGGGAGCTGTTTTTT. It specifies CASSFRTSGEATGELFF.